Listed below are T cell receptor beta chains from one sample, sequenced in a study of blood T cell repertoires in COVID-19. Sequencing used immunoSEQ multiplex PCR; TCRdb keeps in-frame clones, though not all of them. The repertoire holds about 140,000 clones, over 60% seen once, with more than 3.5% in the top ten. The sequencing sample was made of peripheral blood. These receptors came from a woman at least 80 years old with active or convalescent COVID-19. The CDR3 runs from the conserved cysteine through the conserved F or W. The D gene is left open where the match is weak. Size values are once, few and many counts, or a class for expanded clones, and some rows have none.

d_call: .; j_call: TRBJ1-1; clone_size: .; v_call: TRBV4-3; cdr3_aa: CASSPAPGGTEAFF; cdr3_nt: TGCGCCAGCAGCCCGGCCCCGGGGGGAACTGAAGCTTTCTTT
d_call: .; j_call: TRBJ1-1; clone_size: .; v_call: TRBV2; cdr3_aa: CASKAENGGNTEAFF; cdr3_nt: TGTGCCAGCAAAGCCGAGAACGGGGGGAACACTGAAGCTTTCTTT
d_call: TRBD2; j_call: TRBJ2-7; clone_size: .; v_call: TRBV15; cdr3_aa: CATSRDVGSGATYEQYF; cdr3_nt: TGTGCCACCAGCAGAGATGTTGGTAGCGGGGCAACCTACGAGCAGTACTTC
d_call: TRBD2; j_call: TRBJ2-5; clone_size: .; v_call: TRBV7-3; cdr3_aa: CASSLGLADQETQYF; cdr3_nt: TGTGCCAGCAGCTTAGGGCTAGCGGACCAAGAGACCCAGTACTTC
d_call: TRBD2; j_call: TRBJ2-1; clone_size: .; v_call: TRBV19; cdr3_aa: CASTEAGLADNRAQFF; cdr3_nt: TGTGCCAGTACCGAGGCGGGACTAGCGGACAATAGAGCGCAGTTCTTC
d_call: .; j_call: TRBJ1-1; clone_size: .; v_call: TRBV6-5; cdr3_aa: CASSIGHMNTEAFF; cdr3_nt: TGTGCCAGCAGTATCGGACATATGAACACTGAAGCTTTCTTT
d_call: .; j_call: TRBJ1-5; clone_size: .; v_call: TRBV27; cdr3_aa: CASSPRTQTEYSNQPQHF; cdr3_nt: TGTGCCAGCAGTCCTCGCACTCAGACGGAGTATAGCAATCAGCCCCAGCATTTT
d_call: .; j_call: TRBJ1-1; clone_size: .; v_call: TRBV19; cdr3_aa: CASRSEGWNTEAFF; cdr3_nt: TGTGCCAGTAGGTCGGAGGGGTGGAACACTGAAGCTTTCTTT
d_call: .; j_call: TRBJ1-2; clone_size: many; v_call: TRBV7-2; cdr3_aa: CASSIALSAQTRLHYGYTF; cdr3_nt: TGTGCCAGCAGCATAGCTTTGTCCGCGCAAACCCGATTGCACTATGGCTACACCTTC
d_call: .; j_call: TRBJ1-1; clone_size: .; v_call: TRBV30; cdr3_aa: CAWSFGILGATEAFF; cdr3_nt: TGTGCCTGGAGTTTTGGCATTTTGGGGGCCACTGAAGCTTTCTTT
d_call: TRBD1; j_call: TRBJ1-1; clone_size: .; v_call: TRBV18; cdr3_aa: CASSRGQENTEAFF; cdr3_nt: TGTGCCAGCTCAAGGGGACAGGAGAACACTGAAGCTTTCTTT
d_call: TRBD1; j_call: TRBJ1-2; clone_size: .; v_call: TRBV6-5; cdr3_aa: CASRPTGGYGYTF; cdr3_nt: TGTGCCAGCAGACCAACAGGGGGCTATGGCTACACCTTC
d_call: TRBD2; j_call: TRBJ2-2; clone_size: .; v_call: TRBV4-1; cdr3_aa: CASSRRLAGGINTGELFF; cdr3_nt: TGCGCCAGCAGCCGAAGACTAGCGGGGGGGATTAACACCGGGGAGCTGTTTTTT
d_call: .; j_call: TRBJ2-7; clone_size: few; v_call: TRBV27; cdr3_aa: CASSLASSAYEQYF; cdr3_nt: TGTGCCAGCAGTTTGGCTAGCAGCGCCTACGAGCAGTACTTC
d_call: .; j_call: TRBJ1-1; clone_size: .; v_call: TRBV2; cdr3_aa: CASSVRQRTEAFF; cdr3_nt: TGTGCCAGCAGTGTGAGACAGCGCACTGAAGCTTTCTTT
d_call: .; j_call: TRBJ2-3; clone_size: .; v_call: TRBV2; cdr3_aa: CASGSDTSTDTQYF; cdr3_nt: TGTGCCAGCGGTAGCGACACGAGCACAGATACGCAGTATTTT
d_call: .; j_call: TRBJ1-6; clone_size: .; v_call: TRBV30; cdr3_aa: CAWSVRGGRQYPLHF; cdr3_nt: TGTGCCTGGAGTGTACGGGGAGGGCGTCAATATCCCCTCCACTTT
d_call: .; j_call: TRBJ1-4; clone_size: few; v_call: TRBV5-6; cdr3_aa: CASSLGHRGEKLFF; cdr3_nt: TGTGCCAGCAGCTTGGGTCATCGAGGTGAAAAACTGTTTTTT
d_call: TRBD1; j_call: TRBJ1-5; clone_size: .; v_call: TRBV9; cdr3_aa: CASSGGTANQPQHF; cdr3_nt: TGTGCCAGCAGCGGGGGGACAGCAAATCAGCCCCAGCATTTT
d_call: TRBD1; j_call: TRBJ1-6; clone_size: .; v_call: TRBV9; cdr3_aa: CASSAGTESSYNSPLHF; cdr3_nt: TGTGCCAGCAGCGCAGGGACAGAAAGCTCCTATAATTCACCCCTCCACTTT
d_call: .; j_call: TRBJ2-3; clone_size: .; v_call: TRBV5-1; cdr3_aa: CASSVGTTSTDTQYF; cdr3_nt: TGCGCCAGCAGCGTCGGGACAACTAGCACAGATACGCAGTATTTT
d_call: .; j_call: TRBJ2-1; clone_size: .; v_call: TRBV7-9; cdr3_aa: CASSPGTGNNEQFF; cdr3_nt: TGTGCCAGCAGCCCCGGGACTGGCAACAATGAGCAGTTCTTC
d_call: .; j_call: TRBJ1-6; clone_size: .; v_call: TRBV2; cdr3_aa: CASSRHADSSPLHF; cdr3_nt: TGTGCCAGCAGTCGGCACGCGGATAGTTCACCCCTCCACTTT
d_call: TRBD2; j_call: TRBJ2-7; clone_size: .; v_call: TRBV6-5; cdr3_aa: CASSYSRSAGGEQYF; cdr3_nt: TGTGCCAGCAGTTACTCCCGATCAGCGGGGGGTGAGCAGTACTTC
d_call: TRBD1; j_call: TRBJ1-1; clone_size: once; v_call: TRBV5-5; cdr3_aa: CAAGGAGGTEAFF; cdr3_nt: TGTGCCGCCGGAGGGGCAGGGGGGACTGAAGCTTTCTTT
d_call: .; j_call: TRBJ1-3; clone_size: few; v_call: TRBV27; cdr3_aa: CASSPTRASGNTIYF; cdr3_nt: TGTGCCAGCAGCCCTACTAGGGCTTCTGGAAACACCATATATTTT
d_call: .; j_call: TRBJ2-7; clone_size: .; v_call: TRBV2; cdr3_aa: CASTGGEQYF; cdr3_nt: TGTGCCAGCACAGGGGGGGAGCAGTACTTC
d_call: TRBD1; j_call: TRBJ2-5; clone_size: few; v_call: TRBV11-2; cdr3_aa: CASSFDRGRETQYF; cdr3_nt: TGTGCCAGCAGCTTCGACAGGGGGCGGGAGACCCAGTACTTC
d_call: .; j_call: TRBJ1-1; clone_size: once; v_call: TRBV3-1/TRBV3-2; cdr3_aa: CASSPLMGGNTEAFF; cdr3_nt: TGTGCCAGCAGCCCGCTTATGGGGGGGAACACTGAAGCTTTCTTT
d_call: TRBD2; j_call: TRBJ2-5; clone_size: .; v_call: TRBV5-4; cdr3_aa: CASSQLAGVQETQYF; cdr3_nt: TGTGCCAGCAGCCAACTAGCGGGAGTTCAAGAGACCCAGTACTTC
d_call: .; j_call: TRBJ1-5; clone_size: few; v_call: TRBV7-2; cdr3_aa: CASSLVKAQPQHF; cdr3_nt: TGTGCCAGCAGCTTAGTGAAAGCTCAGCCCCAGCATTTT
d_call: .; j_call: TRBJ1-6; clone_size: .; v_call: TRBV28; cdr3_aa: CASTHGQSYNSPLHF; cdr3_nt: TGTGCCAGCACCCACGGACAATCCTATAATTCACCCCTCCACTTT
d_call: TRBD2; j_call: TRBJ2-3; clone_size: .; v_call: TRBV27; cdr3_aa: CASSLYLGPQRGDTQYF; cdr3_nt: TGTGCCAGCAGTTTATATCTCGGACCCCAGCGGGGAGATACGCAGTATTTT
d_call: .; j_call: TRBJ1-6; clone_size: .; v_call: TRBV5-1; cdr3_aa: CASSPLSYNSPLHF; cdr3_nt: TGCGCCAGCAGCCCTTTATCCTATAATTCACCCCTCCACTTT
d_call: TRBD1; j_call: TRBJ1-2; clone_size: .; v_call: TRBV7-2; cdr3_aa: CASSLPGQGARSYTF; cdr3_nt: TGTGCCAGCAGCCTACCGGGACAGGGGGCGCGGAGCTACACCTTC
d_call: TRBD2; j_call: TRBJ2-5; clone_size: .; v_call: TRBV6-2/TRBV6-3; cdr3_aa: CASSYPYGGGVQETQYF; cdr3_nt: TGTGCCAGCAGTTACCCGTACGGCGGGGGTGTCCAAGAGACCCAGTACTTC
d_call: .; j_call: TRBJ1-1; clone_size: .; v_call: TRBV5-6; cdr3_aa: CASKKGVLASGFF; cdr3_nt: TGTGCCAGCAAAAAAGGGGTACTCGCCTCGGGTTTCTTT
d_call: .; j_call: TRBJ2-7; clone_size: few; v_call: TRBV19; cdr3_aa: CASSIGDRPYEQYF; cdr3_nt: TGTGCCAGTAGTATAGGAGACAGACCCTACGAGCAGTACTTC
d_call: .; j_call: TRBJ1-6; clone_size: .; v_call: TRBV6-5; cdr3_aa: CASANPNSPLHF; cdr3_nt: TGTGCCAGCGCGAACCCGAATTCACCCCTCCACTTT
d_call: TRBD1; j_call: TRBJ2-3; clone_size: .; v_call: TRBV6-4; cdr3_aa: CASSRTGGSTDTQYF; cdr3_nt: TGTGCCAGCAGCCGGACAGGAGGTAGCACAGATACGCAGTATTTT
d_call: TRBD1; j_call: TRBJ2-7; clone_size: .; v_call: TRBV27; cdr3_aa: CASSYTTGVGYEQYF; cdr3_nt: TGTGCCAGCAGTTACACCACAGGGGTAGGGTACGAGCAGTACTTC
d_call: .; j_call: TRBJ1-4; clone_size: .; v_call: TRBV20-1; cdr3_aa: CSALYNEKLFF; cdr3_nt: TGCAGTGCTCTCTATAATGAAAAACTGTTTTTT
d_call: .; j_call: TRBJ1-5; clone_size: few; v_call: TRBV6-2/TRBV6-3; cdr3_aa: CASSYSWSRANQPQHF; cdr3_nt: TGTGCCAGCAGTTACTCGTGGTCCAGGGCCAATCAGCCCCAGCATTTT
d_call: .; j_call: TRBJ1-1; clone_size: .; v_call: TRBV10-2; cdr3_aa: CASNTPGDTEAFF; cdr3_nt: TGCGCCAGCAACACCCCAGGGGACACTGAAGCTTTCTTT
d_call: TRBD1; j_call: TRBJ1-1; clone_size: few; v_call: TRBV18; cdr3_aa: CASSPPTGGLQNTEAFF; cdr3_nt: TGTGCCAGCTCACCACCGACAGGGGGTTTACAGAACACTGAAGCTTTCTTT
d_call: TRBD1; j_call: TRBJ2-7; clone_size: .; v_call: TRBV6-6; cdr3_aa: CASSRDTPAQGGYEQYF; cdr3_nt: TGTGCCAGCAGTCGAGACACTCCGGCACAGGGGGGCTACGAGCAGTACTTC
d_call: .; j_call: TRBJ2-2; clone_size: .; v_call: TRBV3-1/TRBV3-2; cdr3_aa: CASSPREIYTGELFF; cdr3_nt: TGTGCCAGCAGCCCTCGGGAGATTTATACCGGGGAGCTGTTTTTT
d_call: TRBD1; j_call: TRBJ1-2; clone_size: .; v_call: TRBV29-1; cdr3_aa: CSVNRGPLLIVSYGYTF; cdr3_nt: TGCAGCGTCAACAGGGGGCCGCTGCTTATAGTCAGCTATGGCTACACCTTC
d_call: TRBD1; j_call: TRBJ1-5; clone_size: once; v_call: TRBV7-9; cdr3_aa: CASSHGQVSNQPQHF; cdr3_nt: TGTGCCAGCAGCCATGGACAGGTCAGCAATCAGCCCCAGCATTTT
d_call: .; j_call: TRBJ1-1; clone_size: .; v_call: TRBV10-3; cdr3_aa: CAIGGRDTEAFF; cdr3_nt: TGTGCCATCGGGGGCAGGGACACTGAAGCTTTCTTT
d_call: .; j_call: TRBJ1-2; clone_size: .; v_call: TRBV18; cdr3_aa: CASSPGRTPNYGYTF; cdr3_nt: TGTGCCAGCTCACCAGGACGGACTCCTAACTATGGCTACACCTTC
d_call: .; j_call: TRBJ1-2; clone_size: .; v_call: TRBV2; cdr3_aa: CASSASGGSNYGYTF; cdr3_nt: TGTGCCAGCAGTGCCTCGGGGGGTTCTAACTATGGCTACACCTTC
d_call: TRBD1; j_call: TRBJ1-6; clone_size: .; v_call: TRBV5-1; cdr3_aa: CASSSTPTGGDSPLHF; cdr3_nt: TGCGCCAGCAGCTCCACCCCGACAGGGGGCGATTCACCCCTCCACTTT
d_call: .; j_call: TRBJ1-5; clone_size: .; v_call: TRBV7-3; cdr3_aa: CASSSQGPGGLNQPQHF; cdr3_nt: TGTGCCAGCAGCTCTCAAGGCCCCGGGGGTCTCAATCAGCCCCAGCATTTT